This TCR beta chain was sequenced for a study of blood T cell repertoires in COVID-19 (dated by TCRdb to between 2020 and 2021). At the level of the whole study: Samples from collaborators originated in the United States, Italy and Spain and spanned both the acute and convalescent phases of COVID-19. The material from the prospective study consisted of cDNA or gDNA derived from T cells, B-cell-depleted T cells, or PBMCs. Sample metadata almost always included a de-identified subject ID, COVID-19 status, age in years and sex. Samples came from the ongoing ImmuneRACE study (first 160 participants) plus 1,254 subjects from 6 global collaborators. Where available, HLA class I and class II types were obtained from metadata supplied by the sample provider rather than from assay-based typing. Deeply sampled blood TCRbeta repertoires from subjects exposed to, actively infected with, or recovered from COVID-19 were included in the dataset. The repertoires were released in a freely available public database meant as a resource for research on the immune response to SARS-CoV-2. The study at large found these results: The amount of clinical and demographic metadata varied by source and participant and was provided uncurated.

The CDR3 holds 16 amino acids from the cysteine to the phenylalanine. Just the 48-base CDR3 DNA is kept, in frame starting at base 1. TCRbeta CDR3 regions were amplified from genomic DNA by means of the immunoSEQ Assay, a bias-controlled multiplex PCR. The published analysis was carried out like this. Nucleated cell counts per sample were estimated from amplification of reference gene primers within the assay. To quantify the absolute abundance of each unique TCRbeta CDR3 rearrangement, sequence reads were collapsed and filtered. For each sample, productive Simpson clonality was calculated by taking the square root of Simpson's diversity index across productive rearrangements. Imported from immuneACCESS, the table was reduced by TCRdb to in-frame sequences with V and J called. These copies leave out some clones; in studies compared against another copy, an unresolved V gene accounts for under half, and the cause of the remainder is not known. V, J and clone size were drawn from that table, and D and trimming were deduced from the DNA. In all, the sample holds about 310,000 clones, and approximately 85% of those were seen once. The ten biggest clones cover less than 2.5% of the sample.

A word on this clone: Its antigen remains undetermined. No quality values exist for individual bases; no much larger clone is one base distant.

Participants in the prospective study were enrolled through a virtual design, were aged roughly 18 to 100 years, and lived in roughly 24 United States geographic areas. In the prospective study, participants were assigned to cohorts based on the clinical history participants reported in a screening survey and a study questionnaire. For ImmuneRACE Cohort 3, a participant was defined as recovered based on two consecutive negative NP/OP PCR tests, clearance by a healthcare professional, or resolution of symptoms. Each participant in the prospective study had whole blood, serum and a nasopharyngeal or oropharyngeal swab collected by mobile phlebotomists. Additional blood draws and questionnaires over an approximately two-month period could optionally be provided by prospective study participants. Before DNA extraction, prospective study blood samples were shipped either frozen or at room temperature.

The sequenced sample was PBMCs or T cells enriched from blood (not recorded which). Recombination linked TRBV7-5 to TRBJ1-1; the table assigns TRBD1, which was not confirmed against the DNA. TRBV7-5 is listed as a pseudogene. The receptor was isolated from a man under 40 who had recovered from COVID-19. The bases read TGTGCCAGAAGCACAGGGGGAGAATTATTGAACACTGAAGCTTTCTTT. It encodes CARSTGGELLNTEAFF.